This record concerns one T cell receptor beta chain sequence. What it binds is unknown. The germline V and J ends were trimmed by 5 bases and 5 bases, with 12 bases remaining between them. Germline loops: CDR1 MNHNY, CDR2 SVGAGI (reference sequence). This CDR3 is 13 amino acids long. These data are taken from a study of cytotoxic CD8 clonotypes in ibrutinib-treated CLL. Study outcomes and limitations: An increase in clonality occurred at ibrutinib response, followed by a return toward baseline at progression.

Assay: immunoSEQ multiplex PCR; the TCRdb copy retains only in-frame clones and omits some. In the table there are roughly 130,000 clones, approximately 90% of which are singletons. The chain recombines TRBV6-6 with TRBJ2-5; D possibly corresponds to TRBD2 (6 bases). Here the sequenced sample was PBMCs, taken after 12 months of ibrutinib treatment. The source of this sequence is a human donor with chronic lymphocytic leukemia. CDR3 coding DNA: TGTGCCAGCAGTCTTACTGGGGGGGAGACCCAGTACTTC. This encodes CASSLTGGETQYF.